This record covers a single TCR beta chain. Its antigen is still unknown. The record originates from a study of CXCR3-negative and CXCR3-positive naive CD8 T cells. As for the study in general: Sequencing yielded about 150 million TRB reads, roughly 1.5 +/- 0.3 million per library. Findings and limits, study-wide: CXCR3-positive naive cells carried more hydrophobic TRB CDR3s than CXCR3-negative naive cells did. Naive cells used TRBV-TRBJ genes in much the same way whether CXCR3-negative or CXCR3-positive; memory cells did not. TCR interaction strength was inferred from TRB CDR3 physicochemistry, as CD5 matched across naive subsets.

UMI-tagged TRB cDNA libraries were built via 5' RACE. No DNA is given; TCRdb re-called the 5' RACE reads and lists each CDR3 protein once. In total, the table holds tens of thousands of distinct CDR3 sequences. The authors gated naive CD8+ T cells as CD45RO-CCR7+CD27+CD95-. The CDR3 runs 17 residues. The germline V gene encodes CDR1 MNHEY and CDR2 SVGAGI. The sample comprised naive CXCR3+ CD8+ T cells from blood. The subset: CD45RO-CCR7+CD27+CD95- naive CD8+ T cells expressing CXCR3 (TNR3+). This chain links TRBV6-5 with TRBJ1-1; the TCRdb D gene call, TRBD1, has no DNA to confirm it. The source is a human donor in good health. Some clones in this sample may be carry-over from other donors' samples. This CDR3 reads CASSYSSFRGIDTEAFF.